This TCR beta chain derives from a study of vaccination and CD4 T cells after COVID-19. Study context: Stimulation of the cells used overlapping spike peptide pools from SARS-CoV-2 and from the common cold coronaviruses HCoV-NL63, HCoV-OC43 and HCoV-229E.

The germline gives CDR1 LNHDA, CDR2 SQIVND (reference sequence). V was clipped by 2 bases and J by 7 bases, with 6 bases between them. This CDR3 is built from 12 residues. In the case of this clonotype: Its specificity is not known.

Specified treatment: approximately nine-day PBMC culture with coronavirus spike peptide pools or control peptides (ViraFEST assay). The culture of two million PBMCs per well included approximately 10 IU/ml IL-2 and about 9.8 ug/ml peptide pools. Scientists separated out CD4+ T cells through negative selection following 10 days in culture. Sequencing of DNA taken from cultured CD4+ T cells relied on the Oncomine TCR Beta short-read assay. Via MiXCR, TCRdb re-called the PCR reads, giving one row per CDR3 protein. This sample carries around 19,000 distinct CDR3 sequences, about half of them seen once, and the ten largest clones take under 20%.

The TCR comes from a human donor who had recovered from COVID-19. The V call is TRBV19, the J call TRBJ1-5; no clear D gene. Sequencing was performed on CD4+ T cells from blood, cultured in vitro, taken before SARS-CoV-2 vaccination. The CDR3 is CASSIPPQPQHF. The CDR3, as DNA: TGTGCCAGTAGTATACCCCCCCAGCCCCAGCATTTT.